This T cell receptor beta chain was sequenced for a study of beta chain features in type 1 diabetes. Looking at the study overall: Researchers looked at 85 million to 110 million sorted cells across all samples. Notes on the study in general: There was no resolution here of whether HLA type influences TCRB rearrangement. Diminished insertions and augmented deletions at VDJ junctions characterized type 1 diabetes patients.

The germline V and J ends were trimmed by 0 bases and 0 bases, with 3 bases remaining between them. CDR1 and CDR2 (germline): SGHNT, YYREEE (reference sequence). The CDR3 extends over 13 amino acids. This clone was counted only a few times. What it recognizes is unknown. Since all of the isolated RNA was reverse transcribed, expressed TCRB transcripts were what got sequenced. The method was immunoSEQ multiplex PCR; TCRdb's version includes in-frame clones alone and lacks a portion of them. The table includes almost 350,000 clones, around 20% detected once. This sequence joins TRBV5-4 and TRBJ1-1; D gene ambiguous. The sequenced sample consisted of naive CD4+ T cells from blood. The TCR originated in a young woman in good health. Here the CDR3 DNA reads TGTGCCAGCAGCTTGGACATGAACACTGAAGCTTTCTTT. Its protein is CASSLDMNTEAFF.